These T cell receptor beta chains were read from a single sample in a study of neurological immune-mediated disorders. TCRdb re-analysed the 5' RACE reads in MiXCR, keeping a single row per CDR3 protein. Of around 65,000 distinct CDR3 sequences in the sample, about 5% were seen once. The sample was PBMCs. Receptors originate from a human donor with multiple sclerosis. The donor label of this sample is uncertain. CDR3s include the opening cysteine and the closing phenylalanine or tryptophan.

CDR3,length,V,J
CSATTGNYEQYF,12,TRBV20-1,TRBJ2-7
CSARDVGGAGTDTQYF,16,TRBV20-1,TRBJ2-3
CASSLGDFSGNTIYF,15,TRBV5-1,TRBJ1-3
CATSRDPGGDQPQHF,15,TRBV15,TRBJ1-5
CASSLPEDRLSSGANVLTF,19,TRBV4-1,TRBJ2-6
CASSGQNYGYTF,12,TRBV2,TRBJ1-2
CASSKTLKGHNEQFF,15,TRBV2,TRBJ2-1
CASSLGAGSSYEQYF,15,TRBV5-5,TRBJ2-7
CASSNRGRTAVNTEAFF,17,TRBV21-1,TRBJ1-1
CASSLVPRRDRVLGYTF,17,TRBV11-2,TRBJ1-2
CASSAQVRYGYTF,13,TRBV7-9,TRBJ1-2
CAIERGYYNEQFF,13,TRBV27,TRBJ2-1
CASSLLAGGPGGELFF,16,TRBV27,TRBJ2-2
CAVAPGRPANTEAFF,15,TRBV10-3,TRBJ1-1
CSARGRNQPQHF,12,TRBV20-1,TRBJ1-5
CSVLAGGRPDTQYF,14,TRBV29-1,TRBJ2-3
CASSFTSGLAGPRDF,15,TRBV5-1,TRBJ2-5
CATSRGSSDPQETQYF,16,TRBV15,TRBJ2-5
CASSLAGQMMNTEAFF,16,TRBV7-2,TRBJ1-1
CASSLNSPGTNTEAFF,16,TRBV12-3/TRBV12-4,TRBJ1-1
CSAKPGTSGGAGTDTQYF,18,TRBV20-1,TRBJ2-3
CASSPGQGGFYGYTF,15,TRBV27,TRBJ1-2
CASSPRGGQTYEQYF,15,TRBV5-1,TRBJ2-7
CSAVGGMQKTGELFF,15,TRBV20-1,TRBJ2-2
CASSSPPGRNTEAFF,15,TRBV27,TRBJ1-1
CSAGQGVGNIQYF,13,TRBV20-1,TRBJ2-4
CASSLDSWREQFF,13,TRBV7-2,TRBJ2-1
CASSLMKGAHGYTF,14,TRBV5-5,TRBJ1-2
CSVEGGGEKLFF,12,TRBV29-1,TRBJ1-4
CASSPGSGTVYNSPLHF,17,TRBV27,TRBJ1-6
CSVEEVGETTDTQYF,15,TRBV29-1,TRBJ2-3
CASSVEGQDYNEQFF,15,TRBV9,TRBJ2-1
CASRVGGTEAFF,12,TRBV6-5,TRBJ1-1
CASSFLGTETQYF,13,TRBV5-1,TRBJ2-5
CASSLGQQETQYF,13,TRBV7-8,TRBJ2-5
CASSLSASSNYGYTF,15,TRBV5-1,TRBJ1-2
CASTPVAGGNEQFF,14,TRBV5-1,TRBJ2-1
CASSLGGMNTEAFF,14,TRBV5-5,TRBJ1-1
CSARDEASGGLSTDTQYF,18,TRBV20-1,TRBJ2-3
CASRRDSGYNEQFF,14,TRBV2,TRBJ2-1
CASSFAPPGGGTETQYF,17,TRBV7-6,TRBJ2-5
CANSPGDRFGEKLFF,15,TRBV5-1,TRBJ1-4
CASSYPDSNTEAFF,14,TRBV5-1,TRBJ1-1
CATSRDGGFTGELFF,15,TRBV4-2,TRBJ2-2
CASSPLGQPIPRWTPLHF,18,TRBV5-1,TRBJ1-6
CASTHHYRDTQYF,13,TRBV6-2/TRBV6-3,TRBJ2-3
CSARDRTPARETQYF,15,TRBV20-1,TRBJ2-5
CASSEWYGGDYEQYF,15,TRBV2,TRBJ2-7
CSARALSGASSYEQYF,16,TRBV20-1,TRBJ2-7
CASSAQGLQETQYF,14,TRBV5-1,TRBJ2-5
CASSYSTQFLGPPIYEQYF,19,TRBV6-5,TRBJ2-7
CASSVAASRETQYF,14,TRBV9,TRBJ2-5
CSAAKQGEDTEAFF,14,TRBV20-1,TRBJ1-1